The 8 T cell receptor beta chains reported below all come from one sample, sequenced in a study of blood T cell repertoires in COVID-19. Method: immunoSEQ multiplex PCR; TCRdb's copy keeps in-frame clones and lacks some. This table has around 400,000 clones, about 90% appearing once. The sequenced material came from peripheral blood. The receptors were gathered from a man in his forties with acute or convalescent COVID-19.

This rearrangement joins TRBV6-5 to TRBJ1-2; D possibly corresponds to TRBD1 (5 bases). The germline V gene has CDR1 MNHEY and CDR2 SVGAGI. V lost 0 bases and J 3 bases, leaving 14 bases between the germline ends. CDR3 length equals 16 residues. The CDR3, as DNA: TGTGCCAGCAGTTACTCGATGGAAGGGGCCTACTATGGCTACACCTTC. This translates into CASSYSMEGAYYGYTF.

This clone turned up a few times. This chain uses TRBV2 with TRBJ1-1; D is ambiguous. CDR1 SNHLY and CDR2 FYNNEI come from the germline V gene. This CDR3 comprises 10 residues. Trimming pared 7 bases from V and 5 bases from J, leaving 5 bases between. The CDR3 DNA reads as TGTGCCAGCACGGGGACTGAAGCTTTCTTT. This encodes CASTGTEAFF. Variable domain in full (rest from reference TRBV2 and TRBJ1-1): EPEVTQTPSHQVTQMGQEVILRCVPISNHLYFYWYRQILGQKVEFLVSFYNNEISEKSEIFDDQFSVERPDGSNFTLKIRSTKLEDSAMYFCASTGTEAFFGQGTRLTVV.

In its sample, this clone was seen once. At the DNA level, this CDR3 is encoded by other sequences in the same sample as well. This chain links TRBV7-8 with TRBJ1-3; D possibly corresponds to TRBD1 (5 bases). This CDR3 is 14 amino acids long. V was clipped by 5 bases and J by 0 bases, with 8 bases between them. Per the germline V gene, CDR1 is SGHVS and CDR2 is FQNEAQ. CDR3 sequence (DNA): TGTGCCAGCAGCGCCACAGGCTCTGGAAACACCATATATTTT. Its translation is CASSATGSGNTIYF.

On this clone itself: Other DNA variants within this sample encode the same CDR3. The chain employs TRBV27 and TRBJ2-7; 8 bases are shared with TRBD1. The V segment lost 5 bases and the J segment 2 bases; nucleotides outside the gene matches: 5. Germline values: CDR1 MNHEY, CDR2 SMNVEV (reference sequence). The CDR3 has 14 amino acids. CDR3 residues: CASSPGTGPYEQYF. The CDR3 nucleotides read TGTGCCAGCAGTCCCGGGACAGGTCCCTACGAGCAGTACTTC.

The chain uses TRBV4-2 and TRBJ2-7; 10 nucleotides align to TRBD2. From germline, CDR1 is LGHNA and CDR2 YNFKEQ. V shed 2 bases, J shed 0 bases, and the junction held 10 bases outside the gene matches. The CDR3 is 18 amino acids. CDR3 region: CASSQSVRRTSGSYEQYF. The CDR3, as DNA: TGTGCCAGCAGCCAATCCGTTCGACGGACTAGCGGCTCCTACGAGCAGTACTTC.

The chain recombines TRBV27 with TRBJ2-3; 12 nucleotides align to TRBD2. Germline CDR1 and CDR2: MNHEY and SMNVEV (reference sequence). This CDR3 is built from 17 residues. The ends lost 6 bases at V and 4 bases at J; junction bases unmatched: 11. CDR3 coding DNA: TGTGCCAGCAGCCTTCGGCTGACTAGCGGGAGCCCAGATACGCAGTATTTT. It yields the protein CASSLRLTSGSPDTQYF.

V gene TRBV7-3 combines with J gene TRBJ2-3; D is unresolved. Trimming removed 2 bases from V and 4 bases from J, with 10 bases in between. Germline lookup yields CDR1 SGHTA and CDR2 FQGTGA. This CDR3 is built from 14 residues. In nucleotides, the CDR3 is TGTGCCAGCAGCTTAGTGTTAGCTTCAGATACGCAGTATTTT. Translated: CASSLVLASDTQYF.

The chain uses TRBV19 and TRBJ1-1; D gene uncertain. The CDR3 runs 15 residues. Trimming removed 1 base at V and 0 bases at J, with 9 bases between. Germline lookup yields CDR1 LNHDA and CDR2 SQIVND (reference sequence). For the CDR3, the DNA is TGTGCCAGTAGTATAGTGGGCTTGGTGAACACTGAAGCTTTCTTT. It codes for CASSIVGLVNTEAFF.